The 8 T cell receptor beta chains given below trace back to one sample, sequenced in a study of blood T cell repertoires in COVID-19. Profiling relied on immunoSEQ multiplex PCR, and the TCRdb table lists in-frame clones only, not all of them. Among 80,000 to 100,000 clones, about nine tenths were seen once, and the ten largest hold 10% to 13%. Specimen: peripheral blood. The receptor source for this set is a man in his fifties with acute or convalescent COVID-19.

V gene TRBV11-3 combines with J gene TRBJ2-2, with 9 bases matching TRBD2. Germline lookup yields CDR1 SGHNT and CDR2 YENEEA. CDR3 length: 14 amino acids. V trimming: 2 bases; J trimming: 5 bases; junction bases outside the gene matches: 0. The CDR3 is CASSLTSGTGELFF. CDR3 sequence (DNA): TGTGCCAGCAGCTTAACTAGCGGGACCGGGGAGCTGTTTTTT.

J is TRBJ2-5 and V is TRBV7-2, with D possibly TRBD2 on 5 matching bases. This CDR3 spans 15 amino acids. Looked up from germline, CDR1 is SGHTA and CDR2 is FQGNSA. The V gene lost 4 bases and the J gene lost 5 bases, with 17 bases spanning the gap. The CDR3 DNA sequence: TGTGCCAGCAGCTGGAGAGCGGACCCGGGGGAGACCCAGTACTTC. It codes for CASSWRADPGETQYF.

CDR3 region: CASSDARFGFYTF. As DNA, the CDR3 is TGTGCCAGCAGTGATGCACGGTTCGGGTTCTACACCTTC. V and J are TRBV2 and TRBJ1-2, with D hard to call. Between the trimmed V and J ends, which lost 3 bases and 10 bases, there was a span of 15 bases. The CDR3 runs to 13 residues. Germline V lookup: CDR1 SNHLY, CDR2 FYNNEI.

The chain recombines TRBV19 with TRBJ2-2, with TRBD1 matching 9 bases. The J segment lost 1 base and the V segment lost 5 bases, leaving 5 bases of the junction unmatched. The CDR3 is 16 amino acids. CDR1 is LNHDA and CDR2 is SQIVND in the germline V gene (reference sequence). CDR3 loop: CASSPRTGENTGELFF. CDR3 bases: TGTGCCAGTAGTCCCCGGACAGGGGAGAACACCGGGGAGCTGTTTTTT.

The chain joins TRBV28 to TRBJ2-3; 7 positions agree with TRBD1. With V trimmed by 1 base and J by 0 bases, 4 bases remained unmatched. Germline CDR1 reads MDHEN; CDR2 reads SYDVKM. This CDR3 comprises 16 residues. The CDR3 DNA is TGTGCCAGCAGTTTATTGGGACAGACTAGCACAGATACGCAGTATTTT. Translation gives CASSLLGQTSTDTQYF.

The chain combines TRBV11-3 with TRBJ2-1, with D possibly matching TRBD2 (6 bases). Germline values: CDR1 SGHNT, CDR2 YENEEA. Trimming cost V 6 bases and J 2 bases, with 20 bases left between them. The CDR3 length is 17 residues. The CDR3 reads CASSLDTWGETYNEQFF. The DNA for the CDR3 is TGTGCCAGCAGTCTAGATACGTGGGGGGAAACCTACAATGAGCAGTTCTTC.

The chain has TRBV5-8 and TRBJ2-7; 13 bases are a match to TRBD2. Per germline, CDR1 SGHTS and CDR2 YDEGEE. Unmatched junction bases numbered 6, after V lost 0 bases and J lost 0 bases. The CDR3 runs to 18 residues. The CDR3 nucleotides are TGTGCCAGCAGCTTGGCCAGGACTAGCGGGAGAGACTCCTACGAGCAGTACTTC. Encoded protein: CASSLARTSGRDSYEQYF.

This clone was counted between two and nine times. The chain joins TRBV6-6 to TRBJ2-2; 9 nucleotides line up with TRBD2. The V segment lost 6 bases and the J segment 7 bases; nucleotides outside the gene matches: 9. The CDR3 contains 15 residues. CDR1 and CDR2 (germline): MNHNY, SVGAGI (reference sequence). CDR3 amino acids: CASRGGRAGFGELFF. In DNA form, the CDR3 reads TGTGCCAGCAGGGGCGGGAGGGCCGGATTCGGGGAGCTGTTTTTT.